This T cell receptor beta chain came from a study of T cell changes during pregnancy in multiple sclerosis. The length of the CDR3 is 15 residues. Germline values: CDR1 MNHEY, CDR2 SMNVEV (reference sequence). With 5 bases removed from V and 2 bases from J, the gap between germline ends came to 13 bases. Sequenced by immunoSEQ multiplex PCR; TCRdb stores in-frame clones only, minus some. The table includes 75,000 to 100,000 clones, approximately 90% detected once. This TCR was recovered from a female donor in good health, enrolled as a control in a pregnancy study. This sample comprised peripheral blood, obtained in the second trimester of pregnancy. This rearrangement joins TRBV27 to TRBJ2-1, with unresolved D. Here the CDR3 reads CASSGRSDTYNEQFF. CDR3 DNA sequence: TGTGCCAGCAGTGGGCGATCAGATACCTACAATGAGCAGTTCTTC.